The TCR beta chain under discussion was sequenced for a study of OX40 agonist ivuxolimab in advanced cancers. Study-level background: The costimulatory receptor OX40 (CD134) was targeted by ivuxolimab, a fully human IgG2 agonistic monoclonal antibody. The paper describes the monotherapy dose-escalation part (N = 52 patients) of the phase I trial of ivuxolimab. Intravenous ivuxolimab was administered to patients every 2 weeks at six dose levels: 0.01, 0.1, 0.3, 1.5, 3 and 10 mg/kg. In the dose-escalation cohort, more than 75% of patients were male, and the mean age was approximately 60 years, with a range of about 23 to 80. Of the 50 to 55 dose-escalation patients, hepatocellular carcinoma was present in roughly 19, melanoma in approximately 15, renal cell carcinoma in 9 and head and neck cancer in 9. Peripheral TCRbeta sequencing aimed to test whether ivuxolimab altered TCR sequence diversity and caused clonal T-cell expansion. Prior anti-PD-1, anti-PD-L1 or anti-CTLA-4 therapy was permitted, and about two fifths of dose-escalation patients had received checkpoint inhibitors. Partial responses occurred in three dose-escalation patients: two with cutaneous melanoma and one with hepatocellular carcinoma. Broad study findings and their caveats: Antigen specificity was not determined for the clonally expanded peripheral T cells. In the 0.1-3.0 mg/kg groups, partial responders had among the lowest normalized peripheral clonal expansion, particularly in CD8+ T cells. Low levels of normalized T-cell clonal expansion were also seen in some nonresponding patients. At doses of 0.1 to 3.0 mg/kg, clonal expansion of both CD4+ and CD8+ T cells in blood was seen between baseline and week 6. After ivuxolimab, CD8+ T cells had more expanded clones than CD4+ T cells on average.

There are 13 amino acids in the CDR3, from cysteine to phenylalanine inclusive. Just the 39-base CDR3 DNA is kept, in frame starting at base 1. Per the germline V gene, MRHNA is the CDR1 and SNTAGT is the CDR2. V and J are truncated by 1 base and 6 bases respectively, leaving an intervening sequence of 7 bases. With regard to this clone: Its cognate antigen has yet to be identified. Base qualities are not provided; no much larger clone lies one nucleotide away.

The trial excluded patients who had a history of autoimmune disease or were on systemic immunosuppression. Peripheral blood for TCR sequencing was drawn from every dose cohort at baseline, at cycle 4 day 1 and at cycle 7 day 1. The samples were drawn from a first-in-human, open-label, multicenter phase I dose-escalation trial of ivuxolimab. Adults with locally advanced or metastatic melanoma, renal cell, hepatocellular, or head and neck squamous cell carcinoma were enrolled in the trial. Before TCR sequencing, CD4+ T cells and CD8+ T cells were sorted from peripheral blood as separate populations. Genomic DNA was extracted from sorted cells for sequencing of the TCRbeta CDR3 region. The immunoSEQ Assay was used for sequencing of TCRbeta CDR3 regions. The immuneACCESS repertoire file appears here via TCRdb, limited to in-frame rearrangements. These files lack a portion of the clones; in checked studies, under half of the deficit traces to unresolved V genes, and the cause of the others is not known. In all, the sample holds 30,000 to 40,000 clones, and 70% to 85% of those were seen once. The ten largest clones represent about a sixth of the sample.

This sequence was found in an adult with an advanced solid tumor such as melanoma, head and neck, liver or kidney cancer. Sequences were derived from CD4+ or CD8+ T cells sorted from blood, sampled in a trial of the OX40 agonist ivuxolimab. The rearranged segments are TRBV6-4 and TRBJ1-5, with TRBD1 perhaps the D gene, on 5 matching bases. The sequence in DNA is TGTGCCAGCAGTGACTTCGGGGGTCAGCCCCAGCATTTT. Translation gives CASSDFGGQPQHF.